This T cell receptor beta chain was found in a study of blood T cell repertoires in COVID-19. Study context: Samples came from the United States, Italy and Spain, spanning acute and convalescent COVID-19.

As originally analysed: Estimation of nucleated cell counts relied on the amplification of reference gene primers. Clones were read by immunoSEQ multiplex PCR, and TCRdb kept only the in-frame ones, dropping some. V, J and clone size are those of that table, while D and trimming were read from the DNA. The data contain about 45,000 clones, more than 65% of them singletons. Between the trimmed V and J ends, which lost 3 bases and 1 base, there was a span of 18 bases. The CDR3 is 16 amino acids. CDR1 and CDR2 from the germline V gene are SQVTM and ANQGSEA. Material for sequencing was peripheral blood. The J gene is TRBJ2-5, the V gene TRBV29-1, with D maybe TRBD1 (7 bases). The TCR comes from a human donor in a cohort sampled during active COVID-19. In nucleotides, the CDR3 is TGCAGCGTTGACGGACGCGGGACAGCCACCCAAGAGACCCAGTACTTC. Protein: CSVDGRGTATQETQYF.